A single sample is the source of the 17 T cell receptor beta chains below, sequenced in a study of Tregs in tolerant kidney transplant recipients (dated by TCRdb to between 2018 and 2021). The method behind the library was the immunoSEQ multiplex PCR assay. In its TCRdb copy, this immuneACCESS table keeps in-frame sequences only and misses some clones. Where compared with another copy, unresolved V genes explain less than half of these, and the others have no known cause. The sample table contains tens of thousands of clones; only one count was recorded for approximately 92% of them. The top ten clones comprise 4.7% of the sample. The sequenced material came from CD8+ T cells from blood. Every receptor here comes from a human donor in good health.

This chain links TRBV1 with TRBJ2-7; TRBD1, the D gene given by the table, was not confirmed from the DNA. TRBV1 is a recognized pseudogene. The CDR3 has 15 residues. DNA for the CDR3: TGCACCAGCAGCCAAGAACGGCAGGGTGACTTCGAGCAGTACTTC. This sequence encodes CTSSQERQGDFEQYF.

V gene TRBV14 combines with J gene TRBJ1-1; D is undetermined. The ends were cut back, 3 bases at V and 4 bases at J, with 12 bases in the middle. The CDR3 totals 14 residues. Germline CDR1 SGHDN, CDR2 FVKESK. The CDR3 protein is CASSQRRFSTEAFF. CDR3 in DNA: TGTGCCAGCAGCCAGAGGAGATTTAGCACTGAAGCTTTCTTT. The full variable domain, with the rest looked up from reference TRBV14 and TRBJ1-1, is EAGVTQFPSHSVIEKGQTVTLRCDPISGHDNLYWYRRVMGKEIKFLLHFVKESKQDESGMPNNRFLAERTGGTYSTLKVQPAELEDSGVYFCASSQRRFSTEAFFGQGTRLTVV.

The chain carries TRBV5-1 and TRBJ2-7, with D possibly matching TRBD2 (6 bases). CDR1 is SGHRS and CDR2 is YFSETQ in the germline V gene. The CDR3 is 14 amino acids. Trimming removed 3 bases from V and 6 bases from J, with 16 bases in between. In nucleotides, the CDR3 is TGCGCCAGCAGCTGGGCGGAGGGAAGGGGCGAGCAGTACTTC. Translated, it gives CASSWAEGRGEQYF.

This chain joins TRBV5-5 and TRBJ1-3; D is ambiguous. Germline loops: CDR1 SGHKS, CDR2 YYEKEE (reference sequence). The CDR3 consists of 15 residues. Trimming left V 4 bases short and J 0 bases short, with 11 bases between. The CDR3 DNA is TGTGCCAGCAGCCGGACTGAAAGCTCTGGAAACACCATATATTTT. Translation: CASSRTESSGNTIYF.

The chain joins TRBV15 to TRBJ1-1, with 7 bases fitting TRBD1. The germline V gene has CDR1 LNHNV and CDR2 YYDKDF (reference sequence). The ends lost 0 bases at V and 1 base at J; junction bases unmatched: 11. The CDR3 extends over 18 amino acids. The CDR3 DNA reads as TGTGCCACCAGCAGAGATCGGGACAGCTTGGTCAGGAACACTGAAGCTTTCTTT. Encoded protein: CATSRDRDSLVRNTEAFF.

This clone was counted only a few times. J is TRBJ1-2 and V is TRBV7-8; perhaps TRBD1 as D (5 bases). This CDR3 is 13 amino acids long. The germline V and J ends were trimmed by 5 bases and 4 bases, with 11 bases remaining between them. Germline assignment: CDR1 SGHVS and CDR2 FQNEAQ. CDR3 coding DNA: TGTGCCAGCAGCACAGGACGGTCCTATGGCTACACCTTC. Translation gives CASSTGRSYGYTF.

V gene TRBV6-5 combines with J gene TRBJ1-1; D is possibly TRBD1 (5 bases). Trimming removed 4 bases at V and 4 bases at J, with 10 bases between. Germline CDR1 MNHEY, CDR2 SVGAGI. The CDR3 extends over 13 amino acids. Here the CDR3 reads CASSWGTGTEAFF. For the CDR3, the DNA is TGTGCCAGCAGTTGGGGGACGGGCACTGAAGCTTTCTTT.

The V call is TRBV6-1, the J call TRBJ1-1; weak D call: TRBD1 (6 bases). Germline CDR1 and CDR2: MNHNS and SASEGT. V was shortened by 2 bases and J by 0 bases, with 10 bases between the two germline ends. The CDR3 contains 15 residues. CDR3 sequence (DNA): TGTGCCAGCAGTGAAAGCTGGACAGTGAACACTGAAGCTTTCTTT. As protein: CASSESWTVNTEAFF.

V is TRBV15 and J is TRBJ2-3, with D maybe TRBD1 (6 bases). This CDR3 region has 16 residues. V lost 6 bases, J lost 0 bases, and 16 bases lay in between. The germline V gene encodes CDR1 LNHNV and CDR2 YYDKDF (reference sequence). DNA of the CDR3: TGTGCCACCAGTAAAGGCCGGGACATTAGCACAGATACGCAGTATTTT. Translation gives CATSKGRDISTDTQYF.

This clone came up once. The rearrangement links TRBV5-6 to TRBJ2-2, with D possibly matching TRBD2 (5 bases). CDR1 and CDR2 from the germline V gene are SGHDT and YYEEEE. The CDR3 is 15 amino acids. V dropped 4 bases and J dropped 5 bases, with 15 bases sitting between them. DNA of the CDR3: TGTGCCAGCAGCCTCGGTGGGCCGGGAACCGGGGAGCTGTTTTTT. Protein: CASSLGGPGTGELFF. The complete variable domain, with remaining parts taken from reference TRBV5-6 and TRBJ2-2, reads DAGVTQSPTHLIKTRGQQVTLRCSPKSGHDTVSWYQQALGQGPQFIFQYYEEEERQRGNFPDRFSGHQFPNYSSELNVNALLLGDSALYLCASSLGGPGTGELFFGEGSRLTVL.

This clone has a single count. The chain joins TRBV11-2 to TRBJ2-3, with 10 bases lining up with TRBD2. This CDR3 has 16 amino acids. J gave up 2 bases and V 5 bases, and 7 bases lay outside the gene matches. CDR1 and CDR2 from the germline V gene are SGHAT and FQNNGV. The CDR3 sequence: CASSPSSGGLTDTQYF. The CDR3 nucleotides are TGTGCCAGCAGCCCAAGTAGCGGGGGGCTCACAGATACGCAGTATTTT.

The CDR3: CASSQDSQGGSNQPQHF. The CDR3 DNA reads as TGCGCCAGCAGCCAAGATAGCCAGGGTGGAAGCAATCAGCCCCAGCATTTT. The rearrangement uses TRBV4-1 and TRBJ1-5, with D maybe TRBD1 (5 bases). V dropped 0 bases and J dropped 1 base, with 13 bases sitting between them. CDR3 length: 17 residues. From germline, CDR1 is MGHRA and CDR2 YSYEKL.

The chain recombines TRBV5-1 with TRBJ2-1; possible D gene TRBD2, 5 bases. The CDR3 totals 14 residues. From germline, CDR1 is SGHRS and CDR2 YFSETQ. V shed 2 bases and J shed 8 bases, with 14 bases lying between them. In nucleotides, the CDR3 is TGCGCCAGCAGCTTACGGCCGGCGGAGGATGAGCAGTTCTTC. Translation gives CASSLRPAEDEQFF.

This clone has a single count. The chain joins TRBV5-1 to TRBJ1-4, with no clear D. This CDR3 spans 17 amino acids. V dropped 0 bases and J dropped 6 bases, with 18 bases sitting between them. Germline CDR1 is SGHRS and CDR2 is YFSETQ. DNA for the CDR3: TGCGCCAGCAGCTTGGGGTGGTCAGCTATAGAGGATGAAAAACTGTTTTTT. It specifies CASSLGWSAIEDEKLFF.

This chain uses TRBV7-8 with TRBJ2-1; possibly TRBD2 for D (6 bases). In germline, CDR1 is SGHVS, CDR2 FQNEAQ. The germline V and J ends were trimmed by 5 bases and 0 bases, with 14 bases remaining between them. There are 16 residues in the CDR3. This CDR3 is CASSPWGDGSYNEQFF. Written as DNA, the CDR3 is TGTGCCAGCAGCCCGTGGGGGGATGGCTCCTACAATGAGCAGTTCTTC.

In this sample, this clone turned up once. CDR3 coding DNA: TGTGCCAGCAGTGCCAAACCGAGCGGGGGGACGTACAATGAGCAGTTCTTC. Translating it yields CASSAKPSGGTYNEQFF. J is TRBJ2-1 and V is TRBV6-1; TRBD2 aligns across 9 bases. The CDR3 loop spans 17 amino acids. With 4 bases clipped from V and 4 bases from J, the junction kept 11 bases outside the gene matches. From germline, CDR1 is MNHNS and CDR2 SASEGT.

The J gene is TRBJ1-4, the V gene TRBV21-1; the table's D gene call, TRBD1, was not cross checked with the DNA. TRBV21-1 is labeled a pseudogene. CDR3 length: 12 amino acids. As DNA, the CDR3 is TGTGCCAGCAGCGGGCACAATGAAAAACTGTTTTTT. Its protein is CASSGHNEKLFF.